Listed below are T cell receptor beta chains from one sample, sequenced in a study of blood T cell repertoires in COVID-19. The repertoire was sequenced with immunoSEQ multiplex PCR; TCRdb's copy has only in-frame clones and lacks some. The repertoire holds about 190,000 clones, with roughly 90% as singletons. Sequencing was carried out using peripheral blood. Receptors originate from a middle-aged man with acute or convalescent COVID-19. Both conserved end residues are part of each CDR3. The D gene is left open where the match is weak. Clone size is not always given. Where it is, it says once, few, many or a class for expanded clones.

CDR3 DNA | CDR3 protein | J gene | V gene | clone size | D gene
TGTGCCAGCAGTGAGTCTCCGGGGGACTACGAGCAGTACTTC | CASSESPGDYEQYF | TRBJ2-7 | TRBV6-1 | . | .
TGTGCCAGCAGCTTGGTAGGCCAGGGGGCAGAGACCCAGTACTTC | CASSLVGQGAETQYF | TRBJ2-5 | TRBV5-5 | . | TRBD1
TGTGCCAGCAGCTTAAGTTCCGGGGGGGACACTGAAGCTTTCTTT | CASSLSSGGDTEAFF | TRBJ1-1 | TRBV7-8 | . | .
TGCGCCAGCAGTGCTAGCGGGGGATCCTACAATGAGCAGTTCTTC | CASSASGGSYNEQFF | TRBJ2-1 | TRBV10-1 | . | TRBD2
TGTGCCAGCAGCTATCCGGGACAGGGGGCCCCCGAGCAGTACTTC | CASSYPGQGAPEQYF | TRBJ2-7 | TRBV5-5 | . | TRBD1
TGTGCCAGCAGCTTAAGACAGGGTGGGACCCAGTACTTC | CASSLRQGGTQYF | TRBJ2-5 | TRBV7-2 | . | TRBD1
TGTGCCTGGAGTGTAGGATATGGGCAAGATACGCAGTATTTT | CAWSVGYGQDTQYF | TRBJ2-3 | TRBV30 | . | .
TGTGCCAGCAGACAAGACAGGCCGAGCCGGGATACGCAGTATTTT | CASRQDRPSRDTQYF | TRBJ2-3 | TRBV6-5 | . | .
TGCAGCGTTGATCAGGGTAGCTCCTACGAGCAGTACTTC | CSVDQGSSYEQYF | TRBJ2-7 | TRBV29-1 | . | .
TGTGCCAGCTCACCGGGGGCTCTCGACTATGGCTACACCTTC | CASSPGALDYGYTF | TRBJ1-2 | TRBV18 | few | .
TGTGCCAGCAGCATGGGCAGGGTTGGGGTGACTGAAGCTTTCTTT | CASSMGRVGVTEAFF | TRBJ1-1 | TRBV6-5 | . | .
TGTGCCAGCAGCTCAGGGACAGGGGGCGCAGATACGCAGTATTTT | CASSSGTGGADTQYF | TRBJ2-3 | TRBV7-9 | . | TRBD1
TGTGCCAGCAGTTCTTGGGCAGGGGTGTTCCATGGCTACACCTTC | CASSSWAGVFHGYTF | TRBJ1-2 | TRBV27 | . | .
TGTGCCAGCAGCCCTGGACAGGGGGGGAACACTGAAGCTTTCTTT | CASSPGQGGNTEAFF | TRBJ1-1 | TRBV5-4 | . | TRBD1
TGTGCCAGCAGCCCCCGGACTAGCGGGGGCAGGGAGCAGTACTTC | CASSPRTSGGREQYF | TRBJ2-7 | TRBV9 | . | TRBD2
TGCGCCAGCAGACCGGTCACAGGGACCGATGAAGCTTTCTTT | CASRPVTGTDEAFF | TRBJ1-1 | TRBV5-1 | . | .
TGTGCCAGCAGCTTAACCCGGACTGAAGCTTTCTTT | CASSLTRTEAFF | TRBJ1-1 | TRBV7-8 | . | .
TGTGCCAGCAGCGAAGCAGGTGACCCGCCCCAGTACTTC | CASSEAGDPPQYF | TRBJ2-5 | TRBV3-1/TRBV3-2 | . | .
TGTGCCAGCAGTCCCGGGACAGCTCTGCATTTT | CASSPGTALHF | TRBJ1-5 | TRBV12-3/TRBV12-4 | . | TRBD1
TGTGCCAGCAGCTTAGGGCAGGGGCATGAAAAACTGTTTTTT | CASSLGQGHEKLFF | TRBJ1-4 | TRBV7-8 | . | .
TGTGCCAGCAGTTCCACCTACGAGCAGTACTTC | CASSSTYEQYF | TRBJ2-7 | TRBV6-2/TRBV6-3 | . | .
TGTGCCAGCAGGCCTCAAAAGGGGGCGGTGAATTCACCCCTCCACTTT | CASRPQKGAVNSPLHF | TRBJ1-6 | TRBV28 | . | TRBD1